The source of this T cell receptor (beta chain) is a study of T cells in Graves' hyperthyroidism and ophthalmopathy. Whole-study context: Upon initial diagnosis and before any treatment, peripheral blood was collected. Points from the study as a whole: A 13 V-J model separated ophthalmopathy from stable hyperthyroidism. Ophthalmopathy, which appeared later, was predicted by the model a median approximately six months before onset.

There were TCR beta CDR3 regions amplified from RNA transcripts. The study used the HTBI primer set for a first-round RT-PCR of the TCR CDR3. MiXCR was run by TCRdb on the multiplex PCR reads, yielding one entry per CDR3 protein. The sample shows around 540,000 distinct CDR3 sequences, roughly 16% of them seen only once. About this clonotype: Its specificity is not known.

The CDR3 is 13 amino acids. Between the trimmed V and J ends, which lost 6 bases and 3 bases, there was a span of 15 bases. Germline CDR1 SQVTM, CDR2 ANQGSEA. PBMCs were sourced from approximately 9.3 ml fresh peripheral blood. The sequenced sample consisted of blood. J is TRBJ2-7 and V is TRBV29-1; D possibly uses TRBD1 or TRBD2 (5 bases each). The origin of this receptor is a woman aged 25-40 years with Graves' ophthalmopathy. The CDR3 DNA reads TGCAGCGTCGCAAGGGACGGAAACTACGAGCAGTACTTC. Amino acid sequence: CSVARDGNYEQYF.